These 17 T cell receptor beta chains originate from one sample sequenced in a study of cytomegalovirus exposure and HLA in healthy donors. Primers: 60 Vbeta forward and 13 Jbeta reverse. Sequenced by immunoSEQ multiplex PCR; TCRdb stores in-frame clones only, minus some. The top ten clones hold about 2.6% of a sample with 100,000 to 150,000 clones, 55% to 75% of them seen once. The sample was PBMCs. These receptors all stem from a human donor in good health.

The chain combines TRBV27 with TRBJ2-1; possible D gene TRBD2, 6 bases. Germline lookup yields CDR1 MNHEY and CDR2 SMNVEV (reference sequence). V was trimmed by 4 bases and J by 5 bases, leaving 12 bases between them. The CDR3 spans 14 residues. CDR3 bases: TGTGCCAGCAGTTCCCGGGACTCAAACAATGAGCAGTTCTTC. Its translation is CASSSRDSNNEQFF.

The J gene is TRBJ2-7, the V gene TRBV27; 7 bases line up with TRBD1. This CDR3 spans 15 amino acids. Germline V gene lookup returns CDR1 MNHEY and CDR2 SMNVEV (reference sequence). After removal of 5 bases from V and 3 bases from J, the junction contained 10 bases not matched to a gene. Written as DNA, the CDR3 is TGTGCCAGCAGTCGTGAAGGGGGCCATATCTACGAGCAGTACTTC. Its translation is CASSREGGHIYEQYF.

The J gene is TRBJ2-5, the V gene TRBV9; D is unclear. This CDR3 is built from 14 residues. V was shortened by 0 bases and J by 1 base, with 7 bases between the two germline ends. Germline-derived CDR1 and CDR2 are SGDLS and YYNGEE. The chain's CDR3 is CASSVGSGQETQYF. Written as DNA, the CDR3 is TGTGCCAGCAGCGTAGGATCAGGCCAAGAGACCCAGTACTTC. The entire variable domain, with the rest obtained from reference TRBV9 and TRBJ2-5, is as follows: DSGVTQTPKHLITATGQRVTLRCSPRSGDLSVYWYQQSLDQGLQFLIQYYNGEERAKGNILERFSAQQFPDLHSELNLSSLELGDSALYFCASSVGSGQETQYFGPGTRLLVL.

About this clone: Germline is not matched at one junction end, which may reflect a read error. The chain recombines TRBV7-9 with TRBJ1-2; 9 bases agree with TRBD1. Germline values: CDR1 SEHNR, CDR2 FQNEAQ (reference sequence). CDR3 size: 16 residues. CDR3 region: CSSSGQGMGPNYGYTF. DNA of the CDR3: TGTTCCAGCAGCGGACAGGGGATGGGGCCTAACTATGGCTACACCTTC.

The V call is TRBV28, the J call TRBJ2-7; 9 nucleotides line up with TRBD1. The germline V gene encodes CDR1 MDHEN and CDR2 SYDVKM. There are 15 residues in the CDR3. J lost 2 bases, V lost 2 bases, and 4 bases had no gene match. The CDR3, as DNA: TGTGCCAGCAGTTTAACAGACAGGGGGACCTACGAGCAGTACTTC. Translating gives CASSLTDRGTYEQYF.

This clone has just one count. The CDR3 is CASSYSFDSPYEQYF. For the CDR3, the DNA is TGTGCCAGCAGTTACTCATTTGACAGCCCCTACGAGCAGTACTTC. V is TRBV6-5 and J is TRBJ2-7; a weak D match, TRBD1 (5 bases). Germline CDR1 is MNHEY and CDR2 is SVGAGI. The CDR3 totals 15 residues. The germline V and J ends were trimmed by 0 bases and 2 bases, with 11 bases remaining between them.

This rearrangement joins TRBV27 to TRBJ2-1, with a tentative D call TRBD1 (6 bases). The CDR3 runs 11 residues. Germline V gives CDR1 MNHEY, CDR2 SMNVEV (reference sequence). Trimming removed 6 bases at V and 14 bases at J, with 14 bases between. CDR3 loop: CASRWGPPEFF. In DNA form, the CDR3 reads TGTGCCAGCAGGTGGGGGCCCCCGGAGTTCTTC.

The genes are TRBV6-4 and TRBJ2-2; D perhaps matches TRBD1 (6 bases). CDR1 and CDR2 (germline): MRHNA, SNTAGT. The CDR3 loop spans 14 amino acids. Trimming removed 6 bases at V and 0 bases at J, with 8 bases between. The chain's CDR3 is CASSRDTNTGELFF. CDR3 in DNA: TGTGCCAGCAGCCGGGACACGAACACCGGGGAGCTGTTTTTT.

This clone was detected only a few times. V usage is TRBV6-5 and J usage is TRBJ1-1; D might be TRBD1 (5 bases). Trimming shortened V by 2 bases and J by 0 bases, and 7 bases separated the two germline ends. The germline V gene has CDR1 MNHEY and CDR2 SVGAGI. This CDR3 is built from 14 residues. The CDR3 spells CASSYGGLNTEAFF. CDR3 DNA sequence: TGTGCCAGCAGTTACGGGGGGTTGAACACTGAAGCTTTCTTT.

The V call is TRBV7-9, the J call TRBJ2-7, with 7 positions matching TRBD1. Germline V gives CDR1 SEHNR, CDR2 FQNEAQ (reference sequence). This CDR3 has 15 amino acids. V lost 4 bases, J lost 3 bases, and 9 bases stayed unmatched. The CDR3 nucleotides read TGTGCCAGCAGCTCCCCGCTGACAGGGATCTACGAGCAGTACTTC. Amino acid sequence: CASSSPLTGIYEQYF.

This clone has a handful of counts. For the CDR3, the DNA is TGTGCCAGCAGTGAAGGGCAGGGGCCCTCCTACGAGCAGTACTTC. Translating it yields CASSEGQGPSYEQYF. This chain uses TRBV25-1 with TRBJ2-7, with a possible D match to TRBD1 (6 bases). The CDR3 sequence is 15 residues long. V was pared by 2 bases and J by 0 bases, with 11 bases between. Germline loops: CDR1 MGHDK, CDR2 SYGVNS.

The CDR3 DNA reads TGTGCCAGCAGCCGGACAGGGGAAAAGGGTGGCTACACCTTC. This translates into CASSRTGEKGGYTF. This chain connects TRBV7-9 to TRBJ1-2, with 9 bases aligning to TRBD1. CDR1 SEHNR and CDR2 FQNEAQ come from the germline V gene (reference sequence). The ends lost 5 bases at V and 7 bases at J; junction bases unmatched: 8. This CDR3 is built from 14 residues.

The chain carries TRBV5-6 and TRBJ2-3, with D tentatively TRBD1 (5 bases). Looked up from germline, CDR1 is SGHDT and CDR2 is YYEEEE. Trimming cost V 2 bases and J 2 bases, with 12 bases left between them. The CDR3 has 15 amino acids. CDR3 residues: CASSFPRGHTDTQYF. The CDR3 region has the DNA TGTGCCAGCAGCTTCCCTAGGGGCCACACAGATACGCAGTATTTT.

V gene TRBV19 combines with J gene TRBJ1-5, with 8 positions matching TRBD1. This CDR3 is 17 amino acids long. The ends lost 1 base at V and 5 bases at J; junction bases unmatched: 10. In germline, CDR1 is LNHDA, CDR2 SQIVND (reference sequence). The CDR3: CASSIVDRVYNDQPQHF. The CDR3, as DNA: TGTGCCAGTAGTATAGTGGACAGGGTCTATAATGATCAGCCCCAGCATTTT.

This chain uses TRBV7-6 with TRBJ2-5, with TRBD2 identical over 9 bases. The better agreement between TRBJ2-7 and the DNA end casts doubt on the J call. The germline CDR1 and CDR2 sequences are SGHVS and FNYEAQ. CDR3 size: 16 residues. The DNA of the CDR3 is TGTGCCAGCAGCTTAGGTCCAGCGGGGGGCAGGGGCGAGCAGTACTTC. Amino acids: CASSLGPAGGRGEQYF.

The rearrangement joins TRBV29-1 to TRBJ1-3, with D possibly matching TRBD1 (6 bases). The CDR3 is made up of 14 amino acids. Germline CDR1 and CDR2: SQVTM and ANQGSEA. For the CDR3, the DNA is TGCAGTGGCCTGGAGCCAGGGGTCGGAAACACCATATATTTT. Translated, it gives CSGLEPGVGNTIYF.

The rearrangement links TRBV14 to TRBJ2-1; weak D call: TRBD2 (6 bases). CDR3 size: 16 residues. V dropped 3 bases and J dropped 7 bases, with 19 bases sitting between them. The V gene's germline CDR1 is SGHDN and CDR2 FVKESK. CDR3 nucleotide sequence: TGTGCCAGCAGCCACGCCCGGGACTCACTTAGGAATGAGCAGTTCTTC. Translation: CASSHARDSLRNEQFF.